The 27 T cell receptor beta chains below come from one sample, sequenced in a study of cytomegalovirus exposure and HLA in healthy donors. Use of 60 Vbeta and 13 Jbeta primers characterized the PCR. TCRdb keeps only in-frame clones here, not all; method: immunoSEQ multiplex PCR. The table includes about 120,000 clones, roughly four fifths detected once. The material sequenced was PBMCs. Receptors originate from a male donor in good health and CMV-seropositive.

The chain carries TRBV10-3 and TRBJ2-3; 10 bases match TRBD2. From germline, CDR1 is ENHRY and CDR2 SYGVKD. V gave up 3 bases and J gave up 5 bases; unmatched junction bases: 8. This CDR3 is 16 amino acids long. DNA of the CDR3: TGTGCCATCAGTGATCCCAGCGGGAGGGCTGGAGATACGCAGTATTTT. Translation gives CAISDPSGRAGDTQYF.

The J gene is TRBJ2-3, the V gene TRBV12-5; possible D gene TRBD1, 6 bases. Between the trimmed V and J ends, which lost 3 bases and 2 bases, there was a span of 9 bases. Germline values: CDR1 LGHNT, CDR2 FRNRAP. The CDR3 loop spans 14 amino acids. The CDR3 loop reads CASGLGQTTDTQYF. In nucleotides, the CDR3 is TGTGCTAGTGGTTTAGGACAGACCACAGATACGCAGTATTTT.

This clone has only one observation. The chain joins TRBV9 to TRBJ1-4; D is uncertain. The CDR3 covers 14 residues. CDR1 and CDR2 from the germline V gene are SGDLS and YYNGEE. Trimming pared 3 bases from V and 4 bases from J, leaving 10 bases between. In nucleotides, the CDR3 is TGTGCCAGCAGCGGAGGATGGGTTAATGAAAAACTGTTTTTT. It is translated as CASSGGWVNEKLFF.

The chain links TRBV27 to TRBJ2-1; perhaps TRBD1 as D (7 bases). The V end lost 5 bases, the J end lost 8 bases, and 16 bases lay between the germline ends. CDR1 and CDR2 from the germline V gene are MNHEY and SMNVEV (reference sequence). This CDR3 contains 14 residues. The CDR3 bases are TGTGCCAGCAGTCCCACAGGGGAGGAGTATGAGCAGTTCTTC. It codes for CASSPTGEEYEQFF.

The rearrangement uses TRBV10-3 and TRBJ2-2; tentative D call: TRBD1 (6 bases). V was pared by 8 bases and J by 1 base, with 14 bases between. This CDR3 contains 15 residues. The germline V gene encodes CDR1 ENHRY and CDR2 SYGVKD. The CDR3 nucleotides are TGTGCCATCTCGACCATGGGACAGAACACCGGGGAGCTGTTTTTT. Protein: CAISTMGQNTGELFF.

The V gene is TRBV30, the J gene TRBJ2-5; D possibly corresponds to TRBD2 (5 bases). This CDR3 is built from 13 residues. Germline V gives CDR1 GTSNPN, CDR2 SVGIG (reference sequence). Deletions cut 0 bases from V and 4 bases from J, with 9 bases between. The CDR3 coding sequence is TGTGCCTGGAGTGTACGAGAGGGAGAGACCCAGTACTTC. This encodes CAWSVREGETQYF.

This clone was detected once. This chain connects TRBV18 to TRBJ1-5; a possible D gene is TRBD1 (5 bases). The CDR3 sequence is 14 residues long. Germline CDR1 and CDR2: KGHSH and LQKENI. V dropped 3 bases and J dropped 5 bases, with 11 bases sitting between them. CDR3 loop: CASSPFRVDQPQHF. The CDR3, as DNA: TGTGCCAGCTCACCGTTCAGGGTGGATCAGCCCCAGCATTTT. The variable domain in full, completed from reference TRBV18 and TRBJ1-5, reads NAGVMQNPRHLVRRRGQEARLRCSPMKGHSHVYWYRQLPEEGLKFMVYLQKENIIDESGMPKERFSAEFPKEGPSILRIQQVVRGDSAAYFCASSPFRVDQPQHFGDGTRLSIL.

For the CDR3, the DNA is TGTGCCAGCAGCAAAGTACGTGGTAGGCGGGAGGCTAATGAGCAGTTCTTC. This sequence encodes CASSKVRGRREANEQFF. The gene calls are TRBV21-1 and TRBJ2-1; the DNA was not used to check the table's D call, TRBD2. TRBV21-1 corresponds to a pseudogene. The CDR3 has 17 amino acids.

The chain links TRBV6-5 to TRBJ2-5, with D possibly TRBD2 on 6 matching bases. Germline V gene lookup returns CDR1 MNHEY and CDR2 SVGAGI. The CDR3 extends over 14 amino acids. V was pared by 0 bases and J by 8 bases, with 13 bases between. CDR3 amino acids: CASSYSEPTSTQYF. The DNA of the CDR3 is TGTGCCAGCAGTTACTCAGAACCTACTAGCACCCAGTACTTC.

The chain links TRBV5-4 to TRBJ2-3, with 8 bases that match TRBD2. CDR3 length: 16 amino acids. Germline V gene lookup returns CDR1 SGHNT and CDR2 YYREEE (reference sequence). The V and J ends lost 4 bases and 4 bases, in that order; junction bases with no gene match: 11. The CDR3 nucleotides are TGTGCCAGCAGCCCCCGGGAGCGGGAGATCGCAGATACGCAGTATTTT. It encodes CASSPREREIADTQYF.

Concerning this clone: A read error may produce the germline difference seen at one junction end. The chain joins TRBV7-7 to TRBJ2-1; D gene unclear. The CDR3 contains 13 residues. Germline values: CDR1 SSHAT, CDR2 FNYEAQ (reference sequence). CDR3 residues: CASSRARHNEQFF. CDR3 nucleotide sequence: TGTGCTAGCAGCCGCGCTAGACACAATGAGCAGTTCTTC.

Only a few counts were recorded for this clone. This chain joins TRBV7-2 and TRBJ2-4; 9 bases fit TRBD1. The CDR3 is 12 residues long. CDR1 is SGHTA and CDR2 is FQGNSA in the germline V gene. The trim removed 1 base at V and 15 bases at J, leaving 4 bases unmatched. The CDR3 region is CASSLEQGARYF. The CDR3 DNA sequence: TGTGCCAGCAGCTTAGAACAGGGGGCTCGGTACTTC.

The gene calls are TRBV18 and TRBJ2-3; 8 bases align to TRBD2. Looked up from germline, CDR1 is KGHSH and CDR2 is LQKENI. The CDR3 runs 16 residues. J lost 3 bases, V lost 1 base, and 6 bases had no gene match. The CDR3 region has the DNA TGTGCCAGCTCACCACTCTCGGCGGGAGGAACAGATACGCAGTATTTT. Translated, it gives CASSPLSAGGTDTQYF.

Note on this clone: At one of its ends the junction is not consistent with the germline gene, which may arise from a read error. This chain joins TRBV2 and TRBJ2-7; 7 bases are shared with TRBD1. Germline V gene sequence: CDR1 SNHLY, CDR2 FYNNEI. The CDR3 loop spans 11 amino acids. In DNA, the CDR3 is TGTGCCATCAGTGGACAGGACGAGCAGTACTTC. It yields the protein CAISGQDEQYF.

V usage is TRBV19 and J usage is TRBJ2-2; no clear D. Germline V gives CDR1 LNHDA, CDR2 SQIVND (reference sequence). The V gene lost 7 bases and the J gene lost 4 bases, with 13 bases spanning the gap. This CDR3 contains 14 residues. The CDR3 protein is CASTGTTLTGELFF. CDR3 coding DNA: TGTGCCAGTACCGGAACTACCCTCACCGGGGAGCTGTTTTTT.

The rearrangement uses TRBV7-2 and TRBJ2-3; TRBD2 matches 8 bases. The CDR3 covers 16 residues. Germline V gives CDR1 SGHTA, CDR2 FQGNSA. J lost 6 bases, V lost 6 bases, and 14 bases had no gene match. Written as DNA, the CDR3 is TGTGCCAGCAGATACGACACTAGCGGAGCGGGGGATACGCAGTATTTT. This translates into CASRYDTSGAGDTQYF.

The J gene is TRBJ2-2, the V gene TRBV29-1, with 9 bases identical to TRBD1. The CDR3 has 14 amino acids. Germline CDR1 and CDR2: SQVTM and ANQGSEA. V lost 4 bases and J lost 3; bases outside the gene matches: 3. In DNA, the CDR3 is TGCAGCGTTGGCCGGACAGGGGACACCGGGGAGCTGTTTTTT. It translates to CSVGRTGDTGELFF.

The J gene is TRBJ1-5, the V gene TRBV2; TRBD1 matches at 7 bases. Germline loops: CDR1 SNHLY, CDR2 FYNNEI. The CDR3 consists of 15 residues. Unmatched junction bases numbered 4, after V lost 1 base and J lost 4 bases. The CDR3 DNA is TGTGCCAGCAGTGAAGTTGGACAGGCTAATCAGCCCCAGCATTTT. Its translation is CASSEVGQANQPQHF.

The rearrangement uses TRBV5-1 and TRBJ2-2; D may be TRBD2 (5 bases). V gave up 2 bases and J gave up 6 bases, with 5 bases separating them. This CDR3 is built from 12 residues. CDR1 SGHRS and CDR2 YFSETQ come from the germline V gene. This chain's CDR3 is CASSFGAGELFF. The CDR3 region has the DNA TGCGCCAGCAGCTTCGGGGCCGGGGAGCTGTTTTTT.

The chain has TRBV5-1 and TRBJ2-5; tentatively, D is TRBD2 (6 bases). Deletions cut 0 bases from V and 0 bases from J, with 9 bases between. The CDR3 runs to 15 residues. Per germline, CDR1 SGHRS and CDR2 YFSETQ. The CDR3 DNA reads as TGCGCCAGCAGCTTGGGGGGCGGGGACCAAGAGACCCAGTACTTC. This translates into CASSLGGGDQETQYF.

This rearrangement joins TRBV11-3 to TRBJ2-3; 9 bases match TRBD1. Germline V lookup: CDR1 SGHNT, CDR2 YENEEA. V lost 5 bases, J lost 5 bases, and 8 bases stayed unmatched. CDR3 size: 15 residues. For the CDR3, the DNA is TGTGCCAGCAGCCCGGGACAGGGAGTTGAAGATACGCAGTATTTT. Amino acid sequence: CASSPGQGVEDTQYF.

This clone appeared a single time. The chain links TRBV15 to TRBJ2-7, with 10 bases matching TRBD1. Germline CDR1 LNHNV, CDR2 YYDKDF (reference sequence). V was clipped by 5 bases and J by 4 bases; unmatched bases: 2. This CDR3 comprises 13 residues. The CDR3 here is CATSGTGVYEQYF. The CDR3, as DNA: TGTGCCACCAGCGGGACAGGGGTTTACGAGCAGTACTTC. Together with reference TRBV15 and TRBJ2-7, the CDR3 gives the full variable domain: DAMVIQNPRYQVTQFGKPVTLSCSQTLNHNVMYWYQQKSSQAPKLLFHYYDKDFNNEADTPDNFQSRRPNTSFCFLDIRSPGLGDTAMYLCATSGTGVYEQYFGPGTRLTVT.

Details on this clone: Other DNA sequences in this specimen translate into the identical CDR3. This chain joins TRBV6-1 and TRBJ1-5, with D possibly TRBD1 on 5 matching bases. V was shortened by 2 bases and J by 7 bases, with 6 bases between the two germline ends. This CDR3 is 12 amino acids long. CDR1 and CDR2 (germline): MNHNS, SASEGT. The CDR3 DNA sequence: TGTGCCAGCAGTGAATCAGGGCAGCCCCAGCATTTT. Translating gives CASSESGQPQHF.

This chain connects TRBV10-3 to TRBJ2-7, with 7 nucleotides matching TRBD2. CDR3 length equals 15 residues. Trimming at V came to 6 bases and at J to 5 bases, leaving 13 bases not matched to a gene. Per germline, CDR1 ENHRY and CDR2 SYGVKD. CDR3 region: CAIRGGGGPGDEQYF. CDR3 sequence (DNA): TGTGCCATCAGGGGTGGGGGAGGGCCCGGGGACGAGCAGTACTTC.

V usage is TRBV7-2 and J usage is TRBJ2-5; tentatively, D is TRBD2 (7 bases). Germline V lookup: CDR1 SGHTA, CDR2 FQGNSA. This CDR3 has 17 amino acids. With 5 bases removed from V and 5 bases from J, the gap between germline ends came to 24 bases. CDR3 in amino acids: CASSAGAPASGGETQYF. CDR3 nucleotide sequence: TGTGCCAGCAGCGCAGGGGCCCCGGCTAGCGGTGGGGAGACCCAGTACTTC.

This clone was picked up a small number of times. V usage is TRBV28 and J usage is TRBJ1-1; 8 bases agree with TRBD1. V lost 4 bases to trimming and J lost 2 bases; unmatched junction nucleotides: 9. CDR1 and CDR2 (germline): MDHEN, SYDVKM. This CDR3 spans 16 amino acids. The CDR3 spells CASSSGQGAANTEAFF. The CDR3 DNA sequence: TGTGCCAGCAGTTCCGGACAGGGAGCCGCAAACACTGAAGCTTTCTTT.

The J gene is TRBJ1-1, the V gene TRBV19, with unresolved D. V dropped 4 bases and J dropped 2 bases, with 14 bases sitting between them. CDR1 and CDR2 from the germline V gene are LNHDA and SQIVND (reference sequence). The CDR3 is 15 residues long. The CDR3 reads CASSKFIELNTEAFF. The CDR3 DNA reads as TGTGCCAGTAGTAAATTTATTGAGCTTAACACTGAAGCTTTCTTT.